Here is one T cell receptor beta chain with its context. This sample stems from a study of T cell responses to AZD1222 COVID-19 vaccine. Looked up from germline, CDR1 is SGHDT and CDR2 is YYEEEE. V trimming: 4 bases; J trimming: 6 bases; junction bases outside the gene matches: 13. The CDR3 is 16 amino acids. Here immunoSEQ multiplex PCR was the method, and the copy in TCRdb shows in-frame clones only, minus some. The sample has approximately 160,000 clones; 70% to 90% are singletons. The sequences come from peripheral blood, collected on day 0 of MenACWY control vaccination. V usage is TRBV5-6 and J usage is TRBJ1-1, with 9 bases matching TRBD1. This clonotype was sampled from an adult in good health. In DNA, the CDR3 is TGTGCCAGCAGCGTGGGACAGGGAAATCGAAGGCCTGAAGCTTTCTTT. Its protein product is CASSVGQGNRRPEAFF.